A single sample is the source of the 14 T cell receptor beta chains below, sequenced in a study of T cell clonotyping in hematopoietic cell transplantation. Produced via immunoSEQ multiplex PCR; TCRdb's table is partial and in-frame only. The sample has fewer than 30,000 clones; roughly 95% are singletons. The sample was peripheral blood mononuclear cells. These receptors all come from a man between 45 and 60 years old in good health. Some clones in this sample may be carry-over from other donors' samples.

The J gene is TRBJ1-1, the V gene TRBV7-8; unclear D gene. This CDR3 has 14 residues. Trimming took off 2 bases at V and 3 bases at J, with 10 bases between the two ends. Germline loops: CDR1 SGHVS, CDR2 FQNEAQ. Here the CDR3 DNA reads TGTGCCAGCAGCTTATATCCCCTTGACACTGAAGCTTTCTTT. This encodes CASSLYPLDTEAFF.

This chain connects TRBV4-2 to TRBJ1-3, with D possibly being TRBD1 (5 bases). V dropped 7 bases and J dropped 4 bases, with 17 bases sitting between them. This CDR3 is built from 15 residues. Germline CDR1 is LGHNA and CDR2 is YNFKEQ. CDR3 in amino acids: CASTGGHGPGNTIYF. The CDR3 DNA reads as TGTGCCAGCACTGGCGGACATGGACCGGGAAACACCATATATTTT.

The rearrangement joins TRBV10-3 to TRBJ2-1; 8 nucleotides match TRBD2. Germline V lookup: CDR1 ENHRY, CDR2 SYGVKD. The V gene end was trimmed by 7 bases and the J gene end by 2 bases; junction bases not matched to a gene: 7. The CDR3 consists of 15 residues. The CDR3 loop reads CAITPLAGPYNEQFF. In DNA form, the CDR3 reads TGTGCCATCACTCCGCTAGCGGGTCCCTACAATGAGCAGTTCTTC.

This rearrangement joins TRBV5-6 to TRBJ2-7, with D perhaps matching TRBD1 (6 bases). The germline V gene has CDR1 SGHDT and CDR2 YYEEEE. The CDR3 is made up of 14 amino acids. V lost 1 base to trimming and J lost 4 bases, with 12 bases between them. The DNA for the CDR3 is TGTGCCAGCAGCTTGTGGGGCAGGGGTTACGAGCAGTACTTC. This translates into CASSLWGRGYEQYF.

This chain connects TRBV7-2 to TRBJ2-3; no reliable D call. In germline, CDR1 is SGHTA, CDR2 FQGNSA. V shed 2 bases and J shed 2 bases, with 11 bases lying between them. The CDR3 is 15 residues long. The DNA of the CDR3 is TGTGCCAGCAGCTTAAATCAACGGACCACAGATACGCAGTATTTT. Amino acids: CASSLNQRTTDTQYF.

V is TRBV2 and J is TRBJ1-5, with no clear D. Germline values: CDR1 SNHLY, CDR2 FYNNEI. The V end lost 4 bases, the J end lost 4 bases, and 11 bases lay between the germline ends. The CDR3 has 14 amino acids. Here the CDR3 DNA reads TGTGCCAGCAGTGTGTTAGGGTCGAATCAGCCCCAGCATTTT. Its translation is CASSVLGSNQPQHF.

This clone was recorded once. V usage is TRBV2 and J usage is TRBJ1-3; D is perhaps TRBD1 (6 bases). CDR1 is SNHLY, CDR2 FYNNEI, per germline. V shed 10 bases and J shed 0 bases, with 16 bases lying between them. The CDR3 contains 15 residues. The CDR3 protein is CATTRGRGSGNTIYF. The CDR3 DNA sequence: TGTGCCACTACCCGCGGCAGGGGCTCTGGAAACACCATATATTTT.

The count of this clone is one. This chain links TRBV7-2 with TRBJ1-1; possible D gene TRBD1, 5 bases. Trimming pared 1 base from V and 1 base from J, leaving 10 bases between. Germline values: CDR1 SGHTA, CDR2 FQGNSA. The CDR3 length is 15 residues. CDR3 sequence (DNA): TGTGCCAGCAGCTTAGGGGGCATCCGGAACACTGAAGCTTTCTTT. It yields the protein CASSLGGIRNTEAFF.

This chain joins TRBV7-7 and TRBJ2-2, with D possibly matching TRBD2 (6 bases). In germline, CDR1 is SSHAT, CDR2 FNYEAQ (reference sequence). The CDR3 loop spans 15 amino acids. The V end lost 5 bases, the J end lost 1 base, and 11 bases lay between the germline ends. DNA for the CDR3: TGTGCCAGCAGCCCCGGGACTCTGAACACCGGGGAGCTGTTTTTT. Translating gives CASSPGTLNTGELFF. Full variable domain (remainder filled in from reference TRBV7-7 and TRBJ2-2): GAGVSQSPRYKVTKRGQDVTLRCDPISSHATLYWYQQALGQGPEFLTYFNYEAQPDKSGLPSDRFSAERPEGSISTLTIQRTEQRDSAMYRCASSPGTLNTGELFFGEGSRLTVL.

This chain uses TRBV5-4 with TRBJ1-5; D not certain. CDR1 and CDR2 (germline): SGHNT, YYREEE (reference sequence). This CDR3 has 12 amino acids. Deletions cut 0 bases from V and 8 bases from J, with 6 bases between. The DNA of the CDR3 is TGTGCCAGCAGCTTGGGAGGAAAGCCCCAGCATTTT. Its translation is CASSLGGKPQHF.

V is TRBV6-5 and J is TRBJ1-4; D might be TRBD1 (6 bases). CDR3 size: 14 residues. Between the trimmed V and J ends, which lost 2 bases and 7 bases, there was a span of 11 bases. The germline V gene encodes CDR1 MNHEY and CDR2 SVGAGI. The CDR3 DNA sequence: TGTGCCAGCAGTTACCGCAGGGGTGCTGAAAAACTGTTTTTT. This gives the protein CASSYRRGAEKLFF.

The table lists this clone with a count of one. The chain recombines TRBV30 with TRBJ1-2, with a weak D call TRBD1 (5 bases). The CDR3 loop spans 13 amino acids. The germline V and J ends were trimmed by 7 bases and 4 bases, with 16 bases remaining between them. The germline V gene has CDR1 GTSNPN and CDR2 SVGIG (reference sequence). This CDR3 reads CASYQQALYGYTF. The CDR3 region has the DNA TGTGCCTCCTACCAACAGGCTCTCTATGGCTACACCTTC.

The chain employs TRBV18 and TRBJ2-7; D unresolved. Germline V gives CDR1 KGHSH, CDR2 LQKENI. The V gene lost 6 bases and the J gene lost 3 bases, with 15 bases spanning the gap. CDR3 length: 14 amino acids. Here the CDR3 reads CASSTFVGGYEQYF. The CDR3 DNA is TGTGCCAGCTCGACCTTCGTAGGCGGCTACGAGCAGTACTTC.

This clone appeared a single time. CDR3 sequence reads: CASSLSEYQPQHF. In nucleotides, the CDR3 is TGTGCCAGCAGCCTGAGTGAATATCAGCCCCAGCATTTT. The chain links TRBV14 to TRBJ1-5; D remains ambiguous. From germline, CDR1 is SGHDN and CDR2 FVKESK. CDR3 length: 13 amino acids. V lost 4 bases and J 5 bases, leaving 9 bases between the germline ends.